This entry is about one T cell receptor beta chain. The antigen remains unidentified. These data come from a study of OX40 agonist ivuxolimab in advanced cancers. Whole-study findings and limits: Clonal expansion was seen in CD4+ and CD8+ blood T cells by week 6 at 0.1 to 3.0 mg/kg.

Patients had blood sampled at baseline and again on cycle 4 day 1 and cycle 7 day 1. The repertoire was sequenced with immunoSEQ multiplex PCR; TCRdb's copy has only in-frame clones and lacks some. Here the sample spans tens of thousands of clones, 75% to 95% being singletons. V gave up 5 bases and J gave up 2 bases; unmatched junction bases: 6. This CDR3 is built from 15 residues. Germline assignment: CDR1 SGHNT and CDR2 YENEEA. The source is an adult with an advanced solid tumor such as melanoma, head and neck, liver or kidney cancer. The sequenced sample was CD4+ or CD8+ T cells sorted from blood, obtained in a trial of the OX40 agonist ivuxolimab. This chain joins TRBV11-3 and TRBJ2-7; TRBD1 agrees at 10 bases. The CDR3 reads CASSPGQGVPYEQYF. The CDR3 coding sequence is TGTGCCAGCAGCCCCGGACAGGGGGTTCCCTACGAGCAGTACTTC.